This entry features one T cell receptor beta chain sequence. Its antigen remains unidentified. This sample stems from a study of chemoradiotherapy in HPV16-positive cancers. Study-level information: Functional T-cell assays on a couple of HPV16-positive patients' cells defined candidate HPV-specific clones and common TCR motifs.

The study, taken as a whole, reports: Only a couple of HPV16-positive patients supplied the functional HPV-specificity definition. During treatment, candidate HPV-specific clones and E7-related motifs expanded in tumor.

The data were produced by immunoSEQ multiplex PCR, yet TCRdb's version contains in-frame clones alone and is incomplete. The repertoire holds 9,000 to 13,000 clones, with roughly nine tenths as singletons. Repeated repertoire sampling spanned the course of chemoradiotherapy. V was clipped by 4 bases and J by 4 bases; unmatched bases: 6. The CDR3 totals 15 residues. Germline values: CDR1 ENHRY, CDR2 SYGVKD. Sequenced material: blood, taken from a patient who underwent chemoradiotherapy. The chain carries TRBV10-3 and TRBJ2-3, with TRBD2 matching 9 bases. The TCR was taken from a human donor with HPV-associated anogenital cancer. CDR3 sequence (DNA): TGTGCCATCAGTGTGGCGGGGGGGCACGCAGATACGCAGTATTTT. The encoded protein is CAISVAGGHADTQYF.